Listed below are T cell receptor beta chains from one sample, sequenced in a study of cytomegalovirus exposure and HLA in healthy donors. The table came from immunoSEQ multiplex PCR; TCRdb's copy has only in-frame clones and leaves some out. The data hold more than 85,000 clones, with around 86% observed a single time. Sequenced sample: PBMCs. These receptors were obtained from a woman younger than 35 in good health and CMV-seropositive. The CDR3 runs from the conserved cysteine through the conserved F or W. A D gene is named only where the DNA matches it firmly. Rows may omit the clone size; those that give it use once, few, many or a size class.

d_gene	v_gene	j_gene	abundance	CDR3nt	CDR3aa
NA	TRBV5-1	TRBJ2-3	NA	TGCGCCAGCAGCTTGGCCACAGCCCGAGCCACAGATACGCAGTATTTT	CASSLATARATDTQYF
NA	TRBV7-8	TRBJ1-4	once	TGTGCCAGCAGCTTATATAGGGGTAATGAAAAACTGTTTTTT	CASSLYRGNEKLFF
NA	TRBV28	TRBJ1-2	NA	TGTGCCAGCTCGTTTATAGGGGTTGGCTACACCTTC	CASSFIGVGYTF
NA	TRBV7-2	TRBJ1-1	NA	TGTGCCAGCAGCTTGAGGCGCTGGGGCGGGGCAGGGAGTGTAGCTTTCTTT	CASSLRRWGGAGSVAFF
TRBD1	TRBV6-6	TRBJ2-5	NA	TGTGCCAGCAGTTCACTCGGGACAGGGGAGACCCAGTACTTC	CASSSLGTGETQYF
NA	TRBV4-1	TRBJ2-3	NA	TGCGCCAGCAGCCAACCCGCCGTTCGGGAGACGCAGTATTTT	CASSQPAVRETQYF
NA	TRBV2	TRBJ2-1	NA	TGTGCCAGCAAGGGGCGGGAAGTCTACAATGAGCAGTTCTTC	CASKGREVYNEQFF
NA	TRBV2	TRBJ1-4	NA	TGTGCCAGCAGTGATCGGGGAAAACTGTTTTTT	CASSDRGKLFF
TRBD1	TRBV4-2	TRBJ1-2	NA	TGTGCCAGCAGCCAAGTGTCTCGAGGCCTGAGACAGGGTCGGAATAACTATGGCTACACCTTC	CASSQVSRGLRQGRNNYGYTF
NA	TRBV5-1	TRBJ1-1	once	TGCGCCAGCAGCTTTCGTTATAACACTGAAGCTTTCTTT	CASSFRYNTEAFF
NA	TRBV4-1	TRBJ2-7	once	TGCGCCAGCAGCCAAGAAGGAGGGGGCTCCCCTCTCGAGCAGTACTTC	CASSQEGGGSPLEQYF
NA	TRBV14	TRBJ2-1	NA	TGTGCCAGCAGCCCTTTACCCCCCGGTACCAAACCAGGAGGTGAGCAGTTCTTC	CASSPLPPGTKPGGEQFF
TRBD1	TRBV5-1	TRBJ2-7	NA	TGCGCCAGCAGCTTGATGGGACAGGACGAGCAGTACTTC	CASSLMGQDEQYF
NA	TRBV25-1	TRBJ2-6	NA	TGTGCCAGCAGTGACCCAGGGGTCGGGGCCAACGTCCTGACTTTC	CASSDPGVGANVLTF
TRBD2	TRBV6-5	TRBJ2-3	NA	TGTGCCAGCACGTCAGCGGGGGGGATAGATACGCAGTATTTT	CASTSAGGIDTQYF
NA	TRBV6-1	TRBJ2-5	NA	TGTGCCAGCAACCGGGACACCCAAGAGACCCAGTACTTC	CASNRDTQETQYF
NA	TRBV19	TRBJ2-3	NA	TGTGCCAGGAACCCAAAGACTTCTAGCGGTCATCAGGGGACAGATACGCAGTATTTT	CARNPKTSSGHQGTDTQYF